This entry is about one T cell receptor beta chain. Its cognate antigen is unknown. Data came from immunoSEQ multiplex PCR; TCRdb stores just in-frame clones and leaves some out. The table shows approximately 60,000 clones, with approximately 86% occurring only once. This record belongs to a study of T cell responses to AZD1222 COVID-19 vaccine. The CDR3 has 14 amino acids. Germline assignment: CDR1 SGHRS and CDR2 YFSETQ. Trimming stripped 3 bases from V and 6 bases from J, with 16 bases between. Study observations and caveats: The study identified only five to seven AZD1222 recipients as seropositive at baseline.

The chain has TRBV5-1 and TRBJ2-7, with D perhaps matching TRBD1 or TRBD2 (6 bases each). This TCR was recovered from an adult who received the AZD1222 COVID-19 vaccine. The starting material was peripheral blood, obtained 28 days after the second AZD1222 dose. The CDR3 reads CASSSVLGGLEQYF. As DNA, the CDR3 is TGCGCCAGCAGCTCCGTGCTTGGGGGGCTCGAGCAGTACTTC.